This T cell receptor beta chain was sequenced for a study of human T cells and chemical hapten exposure. About the research overall: Doses of diphenylcyclopropenone went to the patients' scalps weekly throughout the roughly 22-week study.

Sample time point: pre-sensitization, week 0. Treatment: therapeutic diphenylcyclopropenone sensitization with weekly scalp DPC. TCRdb independently ran MiXCR on the RACE reads; one entry per CDR3 protein. The sample yields 38,000 or so distinct CDR3 sequences, less than 8.5% seen once. This clonotype was recorded many times. The origin of this receptor is a woman between 50 and 59 years old with alopecia areata. Some clones in this sample may be carry-over from other donors' samples. Material: whole blood, obtained in connection with sensitization to the hapten diphenylcyclopropenone (DPC).

DNA of the CDR3: TGTGCCAGCAGCTTAAGCCGGACAGTTTTTAACTATGGCTACACCTTC. This translates into CASSLSRTVFNYGYTF. The J gene is TRBJ1-2, the V gene TRBV11-2; perhaps TRBD1 as D (6 bases). Per the germline V gene, CDR1 is SGHAT and CDR2 is FQNNGV. The CDR3 runs to 16 residues. V gave up 2 bases and J gave up 1 base, with 14 bases separating them.